Following are 20 T cell receptor beta chains from one sample sequenced in a study of cytomegalovirus exposure and HLA in healthy donors. PCR was performed using 60 Vbeta and 13 Jbeta primers. Clones were sequenced by immunoSEQ multiplex PCR, and TCRdb holds only the in-frame ones, with some missing. The data hold 130,000 to 150,000 clones, with 65% to 85% observed a single time. The sequenced material came from PBMCs. The receptor source for this set is a male donor in good health and CMV-seronegative.

This clone was counted once. The V call is TRBV2, the J call TRBJ2-7, with TRBD1 as a possible D gene (6 bases). From germline, CDR1 is SNHLY and CDR2 FYNNEI. Trimming stripped 4 bases from V and 6 bases from J, with 10 bases between. CDR3 length: 12 residues. CDR3 DNA: TGTGCCAGCAGTGTCCAGGGGACCGAGCAGTACTTC. Protein product: CASSVQGTEQYF. The variable domain in full, with the rest retrieved from reference TRBV2 and TRBJ2-7, is EPEVTQTPSHQVTQMGQEVILRCVPISNHLYFYWYRQILGQKVEFLVSFYNNEISEKSEIFDDQFSVERPDGSNFTLKIRSTKLEDSAMYFCASSVQGTEQYFGPGTRLTVT.

The chain uses TRBV12-2 and TRBJ2-2; the tabulated D call, TRBD2, remains unverified against the DNA. TRBV12-2 corresponds to a pseudogene. The CDR3 is 24 amino acids. The CDR3 bases are TGTGCAAGTCGCTTTGGCGAGACTCCAACATTGTGGGGACTAGCGGGGGGAGGTGGCGGGGAGCTGTTTTTT. Translating gives CASRFGETPTLWGLAGGGGGELFF.

This clone was detected only a few times. The V call is TRBV7-9, the J call TRBJ2-7, with D hard to call. In germline, CDR1 is SEHNR, CDR2 FQNEAQ (reference sequence). The CDR3 totals 14 residues. V was pared by 5 bases and J by 6 bases, with 17 bases between. CDR3 loop: CASSPRSPSGEQYF. CDR3 bases: TGTGCCAGCAGCCCTCGGTCCCCTTCTGGCGAGCAGTACTTC.

This chain uses TRBV7-9 with TRBJ1-4; no firm D call. The CDR3 extends over 14 amino acids. Trimming removed 5 bases at V and 6 bases at J, with 13 bases between. Germline V gene sequence: CDR1 SEHNR, CDR2 FQNEAQ (reference sequence). The DNA for the CDR3 is TGTGCCAGCAGCCCCGCAAGGACTGATGAAAAACTGTTTTTT. Translated: CASSPARTDEKLFF.

The chain links TRBV7-6 to TRBJ1-2; D is unclear. The CDR3 loop spans 12 amino acids. V was pared by 1 base and J by 6 bases, with 6 bases between. CDR1 and CDR2 from the germline V gene are SGHVS and FNYEAQ. The CDR3 protein is CASSLDGHGYTF. The DNA of the CDR3 is TGTGCCAGCAGCTTAGATGGGCATGGCTACACCTTC.

The chain recombines TRBV6-5 with TRBJ1-2; the D gene is possibly TRBD1 (6 bases). Germline CDR1 MNHEY, CDR2 SVGAGI. Trimming took off 5 bases at V and 3 bases at J, with 13 bases between the two ends. The CDR3 contains 14 residues. The CDR3: CASSRNRADYGYTF. The CDR3 coding sequence is TGTGCCAGCAGTAGGAACAGGGCCGACTATGGCTACACCTTC.

The chain links TRBV10-3 to TRBJ2-5, with 8 bases lining up with TRBD2. The germline gives CDR1 ENHRY, CDR2 SYGVKD. The CDR3 totals 11 residues. In DNA, the CDR3 is TGTTCCGGGGGGGACCGGGAGACCCAGTACTTC. It yields the protein CSGGDRETQYF.

The chain joins TRBV5-1 to TRBJ2-1, with a weak D call TRBD2 (6 bases). The germline V gene encodes CDR1 SGHRS and CDR2 YFSETQ. This CDR3 comprises 15 residues. Trimming took off 4 bases at V and 1 base at J, with 12 bases between the two ends. Written as DNA, the CDR3 is TGCGCCAGCAGCCCTGGCCGGGGGTCCTACAATGAGCAGTTCTTC. The encoded protein is CASSPGRGSYNEQFF.

The V and J genes are TRBV28 and TRBJ1-1; no reliable D call. Trimming cost V 5 bases and J 8 bases, with 15 bases left between them. Per germline, CDR1 MDHEN and CDR2 SYDVKM. This CDR3 has 13 residues. The DNA for the CDR3 is TGTGCCAGCAGTCCCTCCGGAGGCTCCGAAGCTTTCTTT. It codes for CASSPSGGSEAFF.

This clone is a singleton in its sample. V and J are TRBV11-3 and TRBJ2-4, with TRBD1 matching over 7 bases. The junction had 9 bases not matched to a gene; V was cut back by 4 bases and J by 6 bases. This CDR3 is 15 amino acids long. CDR1 is SGHNT and CDR2 is YENEEA in the germline V gene. The CDR3 nucleotides are TGTGCCAGCAGCTCTGGGGTACCAGGGGGAAACATTCAGTACTTC. This translates into CASSSGVPGGNIQYF.

This clone has only a few counts. The J gene is TRBJ1-5, the V gene TRBV19; D is unresolved. V was trimmed by 1 base and J by 5 bases, leaving 6 bases between them. CDR1 and CDR2 (germline): LNHDA, SQIVND (reference sequence). The CDR3 spans 13 residues. CDR3 in amino acids: CASSIAGYQPQHF. The CDR3 DNA follows: TGTGCCAGTAGTATAGCAGGTTATCAGCCCCAGCATTTT.

This clone was detected only once. The rearrangement joins TRBV2 to TRBJ2-5; D gene ambiguous. The CDR3 covers 11 residues. Germline V gene data show CDR1 as SNHLY and CDR2 as FYNNEI. V was shortened by 8 bases and J by 0 bases, with 4 bases between the two germline ends. CDR3 protein: CASQYQETQYF. DNA of the CDR3: TGTGCCAGCCAGTACCAAGAGACCCAGTACTTC.

This clone has more than one count but fewer than ten. The chain employs TRBV7-8 and TRBJ2-5, with 8 bases matching TRBD1. Germline CDR1 SGHVS, CDR2 FQNEAQ. V lost 5 bases and J lost 1; bases outside the gene matches: 3. The CDR3 consists of 14 residues. The DNA of the CDR3 is TGTGCCAGCAGCCACGGACAGGGCCAAGAGACCCAGTACTTC. It is translated as CASSHGQGQETQYF.

The CDR3: CASSTKRTGMNTEAFF. The CDR3 DNA follows: TGTGCCAGCAGCACTAAAAGGACAGGGATGAACACTGAAGCTTTCTTT. The chain employs TRBV5-6 and TRBJ1-1; 8 bases agree with TRBD1. CDR1 SGHDT and CDR2 YYEEEE come from the germline V gene. This CDR3 is 16 amino acids long. V lost 4 bases to trimming and J lost 0 bases; unmatched junction nucleotides: 8.

This clone was seen once. In DNA, the CDR3 is TGTGCCAGCAGGGGACAGGGTGGGCAGCCCCAGCATTTT. Translating it yields CASRGQGGQPQHF. The chain carries TRBV5-5 and TRBJ1-5; 9 bases line up with TRBD1. CDR3 length: 13 residues. CDR1 SGHKS and CDR2 YYEKEE come from the germline V gene (reference sequence). Losses at the gene ends were 5 bases for V and 7 bases for J; bases not matched to a gene: 4.

This clone has more than one count but fewer than ten. CDR3 in DNA: TGTGCCAGCGACCTGACAGGGACTCAGCCCCAGCATTTT. This encodes CASDLTGTQPQHF. V gene TRBV2 combines with J gene TRBJ1-5, with 7 bases that match TRBD1. J lost 6 bases, V lost 8 bases, and 7 bases had no gene match. The CDR3 runs to 13 residues. Germline V gene sequence: CDR1 SNHLY, CDR2 FYNNEI.

The V and J genes are TRBV4-3 and TRBJ1-2; no definite D call. V was trimmed by 0 bases and J by 2 bases, leaving 7 bases between them. This CDR3 is 14 amino acids long. Per the germline V gene, CDR1 is LGHNA and CDR2 is YSLEER. Here the CDR3 reads CASSQDLGNYGYTF. The CDR3 DNA is TGCGCCAGCAGCCAAGATCTCGGGAACTATGGCTACACCTTC.

The V call is TRBV7-9, the J call TRBJ1-2, with D unclear. From germline, CDR1 is SEHNR and CDR2 FQNEAQ (reference sequence). V lost 1 base and J lost 0, with 12 bases in between. This CDR3 is built from 16 residues. CDR3 amino acids: CASSLVPRTANYGYTF. The CDR3 region has the DNA TGTGCCAGCAGCTTAGTTCCGCGTACGGCTAACTATGGCTACACCTTC.

The chain carries TRBV9 and TRBJ1-2, with D tentatively TRBD1 (6 bases). CDR3 size: 13 residues. Germline CDR1 is SGDLS and CDR2 is YYNGEE. V was pared by 4 bases and J by 4 bases, with 11 bases between. CDR3 coding DNA: TGTGCCAGCAGCACAAACAGGGCCTATGGCTACACCTTC. Translation: CASSTNRAYGYTF.

The gene calls are TRBV27 and TRBJ2-2; 10 bases are a match to TRBD2. The CDR3 contains 17 residues. In germline, CDR1 is MNHEY, CDR2 SMNVEV (reference sequence). Germline trimming cut 5 bases from V and 5 bases from J; bases unmatched to any gene: 11. This CDR3 reads CASSPLGSGGATGELFF. The CDR3 DNA reads TGTGCCAGCAGTCCCCTCGGGAGCGGGGGGGCGACCGGGGAGCTGTTTTTT.